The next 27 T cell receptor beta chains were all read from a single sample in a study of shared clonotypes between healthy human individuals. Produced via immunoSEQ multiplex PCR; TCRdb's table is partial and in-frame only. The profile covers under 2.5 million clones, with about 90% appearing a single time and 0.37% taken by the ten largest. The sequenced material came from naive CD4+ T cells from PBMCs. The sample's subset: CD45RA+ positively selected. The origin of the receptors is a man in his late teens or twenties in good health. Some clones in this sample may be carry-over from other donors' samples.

As DNA, the CDR3 is TGCGCCAGCAGCCAAGAAGCGGGAGGGTCCTACAATGAGCAGTTCTTC. It codes for CASSQEAGGSYNEQFF. This chain uses TRBV4-3 with TRBJ2-1; 10 positions agree with TRBD2. The CDR3 contains 16 residues. Looked up from germline, CDR1 is LGHNA and CDR2 is YSLEER. V was clipped by 0 bases and J by 1 base; unmatched bases: 0.

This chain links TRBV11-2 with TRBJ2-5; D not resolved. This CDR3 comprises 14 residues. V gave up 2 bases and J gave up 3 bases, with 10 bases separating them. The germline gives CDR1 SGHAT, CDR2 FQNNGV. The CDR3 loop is CASSLSSVEETQYF. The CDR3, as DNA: TGTGCCAGCAGCTTATCCTCAGTCGAAGAGACCCAGTACTTC.

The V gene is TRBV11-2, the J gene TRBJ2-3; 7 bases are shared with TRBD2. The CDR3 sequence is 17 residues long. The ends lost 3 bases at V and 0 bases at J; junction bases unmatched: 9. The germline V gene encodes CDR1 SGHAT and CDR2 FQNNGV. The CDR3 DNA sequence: TGTGCCAGCAGCTTGTTCTTTCCGCGGGGGAGCACAGATACGCAGTATTTT. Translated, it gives CASSLFFPRGSTDTQYF.

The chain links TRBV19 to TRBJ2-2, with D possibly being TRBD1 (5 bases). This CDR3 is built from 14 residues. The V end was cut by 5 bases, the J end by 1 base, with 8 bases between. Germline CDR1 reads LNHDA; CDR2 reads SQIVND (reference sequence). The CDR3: CASSWGRNTGELFF. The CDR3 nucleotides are TGTGCCAGTAGTTGGGGCAGGAACACCGGGGAGCTGTTTTTT. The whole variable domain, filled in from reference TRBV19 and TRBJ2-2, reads DGGITQSPKYLFRKEGQNVTLSCEQNLNHDAMYWYRQDPGQGLRLIYYSQIVNDFQKGDIAEGYSVSREKKESFPLTVTSAQKNPTAFYLCASSWGRNTGELFFGEGSRLTVL.

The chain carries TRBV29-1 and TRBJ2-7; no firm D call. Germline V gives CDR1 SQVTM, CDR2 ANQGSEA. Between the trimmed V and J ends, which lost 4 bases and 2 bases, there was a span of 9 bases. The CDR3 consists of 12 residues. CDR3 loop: CSVGPAPYEQYF. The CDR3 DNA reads TGCAGCGTTGGGCCTGCCCCCTACGAGCAGTACTTC.

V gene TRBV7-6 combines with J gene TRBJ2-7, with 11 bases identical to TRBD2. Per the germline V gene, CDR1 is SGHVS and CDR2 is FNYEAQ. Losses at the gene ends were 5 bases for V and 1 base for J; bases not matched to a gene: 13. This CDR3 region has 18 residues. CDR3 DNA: TGTGCCAGCAGCCCGCCCCTGGGACTAGCGGCAGGGTCCTACGAGCAGTACTTC. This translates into CASSPPLGLAAGSYEQYF.

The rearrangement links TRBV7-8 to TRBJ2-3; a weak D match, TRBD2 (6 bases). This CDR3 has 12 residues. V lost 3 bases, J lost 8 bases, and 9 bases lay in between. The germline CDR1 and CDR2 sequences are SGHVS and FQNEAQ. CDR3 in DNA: TGTGCCAGCAGCTTGGGGACTGGTACGCAGTATTTT. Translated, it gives CASSLGTGTQYF.

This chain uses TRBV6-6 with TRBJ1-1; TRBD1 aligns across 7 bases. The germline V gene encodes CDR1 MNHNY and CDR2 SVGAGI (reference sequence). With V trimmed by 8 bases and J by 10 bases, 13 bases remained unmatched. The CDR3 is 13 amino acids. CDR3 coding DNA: TGTGCCAGCTATATGCCCGACAGGGACTCAGCTTTCTTT. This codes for CASYMPDRDSAFF.

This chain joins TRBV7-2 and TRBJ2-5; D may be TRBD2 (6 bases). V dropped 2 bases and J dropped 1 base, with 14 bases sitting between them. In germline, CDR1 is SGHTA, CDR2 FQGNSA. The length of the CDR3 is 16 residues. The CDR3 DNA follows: TGTGCCAGCAGCTTATGGAGTAGCGGAGCCCAAGAGACCCAGTACTTC. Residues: CASSLWSSGAQETQYF.

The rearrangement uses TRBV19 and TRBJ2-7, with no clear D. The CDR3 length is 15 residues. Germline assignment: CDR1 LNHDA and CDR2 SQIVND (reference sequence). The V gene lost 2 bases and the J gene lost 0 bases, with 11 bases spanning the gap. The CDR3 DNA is TGTGCCAGTAGTATATTAGGGCAGAGCTCCTACGAGCAGTACTTC. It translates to CASSILGQSSYEQYF.

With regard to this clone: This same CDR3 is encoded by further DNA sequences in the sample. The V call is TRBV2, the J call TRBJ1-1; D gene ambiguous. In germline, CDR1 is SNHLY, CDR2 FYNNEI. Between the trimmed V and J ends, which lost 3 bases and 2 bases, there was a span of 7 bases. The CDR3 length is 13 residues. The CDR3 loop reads CASSDVGNTEAFF. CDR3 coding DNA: TGTGCCAGCAGTGATGTGGGAAACACTGAAGCTTTCTTT.

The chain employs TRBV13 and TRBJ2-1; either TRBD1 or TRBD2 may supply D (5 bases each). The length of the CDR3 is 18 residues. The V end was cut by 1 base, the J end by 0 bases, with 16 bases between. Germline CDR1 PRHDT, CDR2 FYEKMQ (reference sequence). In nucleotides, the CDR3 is TGTGCCAGCAGCTTAGTTTTCGAGGGGCCGAGCTCCTACAATGAGCAGTTCTTC. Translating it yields CASSLVFEGPSSYNEQFF.

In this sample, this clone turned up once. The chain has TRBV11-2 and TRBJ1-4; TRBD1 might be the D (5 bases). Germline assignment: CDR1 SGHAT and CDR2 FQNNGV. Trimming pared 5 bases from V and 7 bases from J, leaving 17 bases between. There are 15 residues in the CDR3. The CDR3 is CASSPSYRGGEKLFF. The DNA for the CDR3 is TGTGCCAGCAGCCCCTCGTATAGGGGAGGTGAAAAACTGTTTTTT.

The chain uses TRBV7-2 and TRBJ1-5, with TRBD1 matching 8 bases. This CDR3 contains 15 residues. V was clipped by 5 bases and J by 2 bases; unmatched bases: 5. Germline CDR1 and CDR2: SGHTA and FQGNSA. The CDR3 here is CASSPEDRGNQPQHF. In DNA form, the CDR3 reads TGTGCCAGCAGCCCAGAGGACAGGGGCAATCAGCCCCAGCATTTT. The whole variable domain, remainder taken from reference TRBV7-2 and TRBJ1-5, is GAGVSQSPSNKVTEKGKDVELRCDPISGHTALYWYRQSLGQGLEFLIYFQGNSAPDKSGLPSDRFSAERTGGSVSTLTIQRTQQEDSAVYLCASSPEDRGNQPQHFGDGTRLSIL.

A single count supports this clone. As DNA, the CDR3 is TGTGCCAGCGGGTATTCTGAGCTGTTTTTT. It specifies CASGYSELFF. The V gene is TRBV21-1, the J gene TRBJ2-2. TRBV21-1 is a pseudogene. There are 10 residues in the CDR3.

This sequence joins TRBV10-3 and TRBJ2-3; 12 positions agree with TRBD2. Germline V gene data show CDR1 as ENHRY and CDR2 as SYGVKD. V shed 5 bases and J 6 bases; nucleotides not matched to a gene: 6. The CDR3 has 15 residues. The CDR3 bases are TGTGCCATCAGTACGACTAGCGGGAGCGACGATACGCAGTATTTT. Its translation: CAISTTSGSDDTQYF.

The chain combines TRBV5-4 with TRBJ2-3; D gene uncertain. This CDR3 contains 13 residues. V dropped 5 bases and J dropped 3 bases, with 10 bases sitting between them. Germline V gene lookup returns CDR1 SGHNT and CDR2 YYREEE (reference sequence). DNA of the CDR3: TGTGCCAGCAGTCAGCCCCGAACAGATACGCAGTATTTT. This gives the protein CASSQPRTDTQYF.

The DNA for the CDR3 is TGCGCCAGCAGCTCTGGCGGGAGGGTCACAGATACGCAGTATTTT. This codes for CASSSGGRVTDTQYF. The chain carries TRBV5-1 and TRBJ2-3, with 9 bases lining up with TRBD2. The V gene end was trimmed by 3 bases and the J gene end by 2 bases; junction bases not matched to a gene: 4. The CDR3 contains 15 residues. CDR1 is SGHRS and CDR2 is YFSETQ in the germline V gene.

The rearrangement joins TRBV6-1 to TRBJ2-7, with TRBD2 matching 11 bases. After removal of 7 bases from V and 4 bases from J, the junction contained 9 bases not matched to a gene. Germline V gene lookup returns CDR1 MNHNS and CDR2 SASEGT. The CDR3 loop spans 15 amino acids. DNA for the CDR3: TGTGCCAGCACCGACAGGACTAGCGGGTTATACGAGCAGTACTTC. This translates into CASTDRTSGLYEQYF.

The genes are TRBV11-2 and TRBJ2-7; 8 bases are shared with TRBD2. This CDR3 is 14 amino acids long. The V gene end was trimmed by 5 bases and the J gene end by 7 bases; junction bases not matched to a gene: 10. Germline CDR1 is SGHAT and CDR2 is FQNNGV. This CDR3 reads CASSPGRGRWEQYF. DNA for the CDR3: TGTGCCAGCAGCCCCGGGAGGGGACGTTGGGAGCAGTACTTC.

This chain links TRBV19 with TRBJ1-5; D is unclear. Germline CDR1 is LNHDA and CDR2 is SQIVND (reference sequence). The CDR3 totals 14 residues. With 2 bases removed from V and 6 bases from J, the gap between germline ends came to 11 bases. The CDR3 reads CASSIREGSQPQHF. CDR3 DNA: TGTGCCAGTAGTATAAGAGAGGGCAGTCAGCCCCAGCATTTT.

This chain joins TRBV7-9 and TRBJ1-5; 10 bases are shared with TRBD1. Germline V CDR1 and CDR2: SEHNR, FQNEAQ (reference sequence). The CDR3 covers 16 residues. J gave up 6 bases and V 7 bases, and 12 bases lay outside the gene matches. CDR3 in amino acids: CASNLPGQGLGQPQHF. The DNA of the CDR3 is TGTGCCAGCAACCTCCCGGGACAGGGGCTAGGTCAGCCCCAGCATTTT. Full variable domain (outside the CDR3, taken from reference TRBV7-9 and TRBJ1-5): DTGVSQNPRHKITKRGQNVTFRCDPISEHNRLYWYRQTLGQGPEFLTYFQNEAQLEKSRLLSDRFSAERPKGSFSTLEIQRTEQGDSAMYLCASNLPGQGLGQPQHFGDGTRLSIL.

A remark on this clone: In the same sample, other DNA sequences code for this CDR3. The CDR3 protein is CASSRLGGQETQYF. The CDR3 DNA reads TGCGCCAGCAGCCGTTTGGGGGGGCAAGAGACCCAGTACTTC. The chain combines TRBV5-1 with TRBJ2-5; 7 bases are shared with TRBD2. The J segment lost 2 bases and the V segment lost 4 bases, leaving 5 bases of the junction unmatched. CDR3 size: 14 residues. Germline CDR1 is SGHRS and CDR2 is YFSETQ.

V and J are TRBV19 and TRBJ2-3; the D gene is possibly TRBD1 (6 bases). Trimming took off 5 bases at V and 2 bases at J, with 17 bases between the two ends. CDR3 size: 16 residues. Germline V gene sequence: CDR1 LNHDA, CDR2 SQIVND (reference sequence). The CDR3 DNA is TGTGCCAGTAGTGCCCGAGACAGGACCTCCACAGATACGCAGTATTTT. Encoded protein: CASSARDRTSTDTQYF.

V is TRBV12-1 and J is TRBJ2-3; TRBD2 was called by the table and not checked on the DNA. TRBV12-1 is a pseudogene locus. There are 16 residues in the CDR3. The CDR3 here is CASSPLLRGGTDTQYF. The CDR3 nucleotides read TGTGCCAGCAGCCCACTCCTGCGGGGGGGCACAGATACGCAGTATTTT.

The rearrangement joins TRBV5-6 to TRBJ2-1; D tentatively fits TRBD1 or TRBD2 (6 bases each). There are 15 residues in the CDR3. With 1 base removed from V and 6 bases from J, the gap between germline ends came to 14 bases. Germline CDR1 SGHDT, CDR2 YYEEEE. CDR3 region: CASSLSRGLGNEQFF. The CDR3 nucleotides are TGTGCCAGCAGCTTGAGCCGGGGGCTGGGCAATGAGCAGTTCTTC.

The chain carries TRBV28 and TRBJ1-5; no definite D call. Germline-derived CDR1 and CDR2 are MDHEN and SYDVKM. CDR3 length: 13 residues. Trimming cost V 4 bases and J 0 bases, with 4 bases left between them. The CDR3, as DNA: TGTGCCAGCAGTTATGATAGCAATCAGCCCCAGCATTTT. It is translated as CASSYDSNQPQHF.